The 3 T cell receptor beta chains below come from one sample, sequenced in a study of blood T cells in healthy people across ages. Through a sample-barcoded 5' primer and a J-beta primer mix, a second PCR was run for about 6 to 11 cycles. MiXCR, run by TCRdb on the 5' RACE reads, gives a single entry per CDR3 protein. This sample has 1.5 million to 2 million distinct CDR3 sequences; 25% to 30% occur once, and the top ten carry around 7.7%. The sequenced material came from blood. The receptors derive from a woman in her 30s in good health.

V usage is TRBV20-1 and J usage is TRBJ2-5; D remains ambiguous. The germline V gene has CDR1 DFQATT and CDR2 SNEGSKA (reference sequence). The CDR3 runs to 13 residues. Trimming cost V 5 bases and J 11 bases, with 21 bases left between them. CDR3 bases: TGCAGTGCTGAACAAAAAATGGCATATGAGCAGTACTTC. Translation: CSAEQKMAYEQYF.

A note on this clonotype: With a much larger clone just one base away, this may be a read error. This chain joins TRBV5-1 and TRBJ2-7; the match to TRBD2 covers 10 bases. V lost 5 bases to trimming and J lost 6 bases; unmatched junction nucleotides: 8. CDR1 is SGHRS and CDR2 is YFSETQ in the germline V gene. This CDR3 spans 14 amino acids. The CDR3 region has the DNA TGCGCCAGCAGGGAGGGACTAGCGAGCGGCGAGCAGTACTTC. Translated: CASREGLASGEQYF.

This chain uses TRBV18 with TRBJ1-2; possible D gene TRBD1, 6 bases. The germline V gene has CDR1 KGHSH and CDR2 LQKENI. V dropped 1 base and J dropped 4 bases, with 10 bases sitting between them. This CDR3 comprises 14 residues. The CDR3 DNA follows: TGTGCCAGCTCACCACTCGACAGGCGCTATGGCTACACCTTC. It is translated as CASSPLDRRYGYTF.